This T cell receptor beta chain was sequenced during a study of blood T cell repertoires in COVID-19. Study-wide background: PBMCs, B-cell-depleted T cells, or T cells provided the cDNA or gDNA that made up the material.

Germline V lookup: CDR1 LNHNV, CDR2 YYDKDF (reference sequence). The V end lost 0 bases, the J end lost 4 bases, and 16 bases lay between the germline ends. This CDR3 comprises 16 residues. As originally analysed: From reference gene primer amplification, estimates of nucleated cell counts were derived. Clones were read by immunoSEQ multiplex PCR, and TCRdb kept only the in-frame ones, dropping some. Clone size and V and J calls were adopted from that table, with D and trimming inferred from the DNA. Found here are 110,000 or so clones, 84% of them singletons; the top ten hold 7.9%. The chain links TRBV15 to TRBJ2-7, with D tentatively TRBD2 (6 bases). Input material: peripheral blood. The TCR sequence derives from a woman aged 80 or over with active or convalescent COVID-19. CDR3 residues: CATSRDPPAGRYEQYF. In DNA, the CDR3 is TGTGCCACCAGCAGAGATCCCCCCGCAGGGAGGTACGAGCAGTACTTC.